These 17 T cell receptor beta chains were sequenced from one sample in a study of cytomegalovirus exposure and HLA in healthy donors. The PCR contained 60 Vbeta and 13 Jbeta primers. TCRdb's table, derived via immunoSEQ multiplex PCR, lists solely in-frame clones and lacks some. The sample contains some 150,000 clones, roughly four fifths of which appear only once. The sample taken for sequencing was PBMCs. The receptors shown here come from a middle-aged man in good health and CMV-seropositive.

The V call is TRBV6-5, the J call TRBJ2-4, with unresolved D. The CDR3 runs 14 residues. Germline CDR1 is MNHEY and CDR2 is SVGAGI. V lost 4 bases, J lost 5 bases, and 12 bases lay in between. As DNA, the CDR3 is TGTGCCAGCAGTTCCCAGGCGAAGGAAAACATTCAGTACTTC. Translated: CASSSQAKENIQYF.

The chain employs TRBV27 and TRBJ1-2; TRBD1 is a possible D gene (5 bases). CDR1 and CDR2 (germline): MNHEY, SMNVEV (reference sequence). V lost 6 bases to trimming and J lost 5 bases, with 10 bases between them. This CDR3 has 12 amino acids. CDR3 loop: CASSSQGYGYTF. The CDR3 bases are TGTGCCAGCAGCTCGCAGGGTTATGGCTACACCTTC.

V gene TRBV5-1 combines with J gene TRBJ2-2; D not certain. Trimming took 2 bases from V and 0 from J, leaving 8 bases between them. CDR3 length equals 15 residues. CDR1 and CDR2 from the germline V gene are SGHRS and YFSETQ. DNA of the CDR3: TGCGCCAGCAGCTTTGCTACCTCGAACACCGGGGAGCTGTTTTTT. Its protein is CASSFATSNTGELFF.

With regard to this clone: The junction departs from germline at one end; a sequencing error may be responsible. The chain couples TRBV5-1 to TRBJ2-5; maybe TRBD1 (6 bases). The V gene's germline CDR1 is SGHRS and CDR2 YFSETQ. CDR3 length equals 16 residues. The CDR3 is CASSPANSGGQEAQYF. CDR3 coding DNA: TGCGCCAGCAGCCCCGCCAACTCTGGGGGCCAAGAGGCCCAGTACTTC.

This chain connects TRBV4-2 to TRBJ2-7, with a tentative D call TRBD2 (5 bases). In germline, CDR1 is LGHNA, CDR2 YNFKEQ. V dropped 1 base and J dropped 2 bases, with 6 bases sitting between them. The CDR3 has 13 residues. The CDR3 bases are TGTGCCAGCAGCCAAGTGGAGGCCTACGAGCAGTACTTC. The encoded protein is CASSQVEAYEQYF.

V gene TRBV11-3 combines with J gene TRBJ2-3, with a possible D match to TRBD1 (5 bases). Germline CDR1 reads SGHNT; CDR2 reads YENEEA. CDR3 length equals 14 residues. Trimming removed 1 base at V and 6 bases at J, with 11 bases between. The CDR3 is CASSLGENRDTQYF. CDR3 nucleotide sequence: TGTGCCAGCAGCTTAGGAGAAAACAGGGATACGCAGTATTTT.

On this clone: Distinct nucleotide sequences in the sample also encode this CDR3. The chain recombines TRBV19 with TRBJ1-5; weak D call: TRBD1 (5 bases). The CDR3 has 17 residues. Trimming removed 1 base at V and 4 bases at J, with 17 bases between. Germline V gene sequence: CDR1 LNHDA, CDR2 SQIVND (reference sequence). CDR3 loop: CASSIGSWLTANQPQHF. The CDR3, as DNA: TGTGCCAGTAGTATAGGGAGTTGGTTGACAGCGAATCAGCCCCAGCATTTT.

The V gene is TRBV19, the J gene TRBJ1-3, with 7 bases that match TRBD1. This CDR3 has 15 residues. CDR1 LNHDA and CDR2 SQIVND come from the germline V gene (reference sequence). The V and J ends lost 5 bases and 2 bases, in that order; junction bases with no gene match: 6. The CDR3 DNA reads TGTGCCAGTAGTCCGCGGGACAGCACTGGAAACACCATATATTTT. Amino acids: CASSPRDSTGNTIYF.

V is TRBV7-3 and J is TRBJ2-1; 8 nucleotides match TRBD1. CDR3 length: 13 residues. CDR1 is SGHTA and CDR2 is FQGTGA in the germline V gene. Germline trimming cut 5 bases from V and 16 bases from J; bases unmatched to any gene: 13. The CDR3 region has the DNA TGTGCCAGCAGCCCCTCCCCGGGACAGGCCCAATTCTTC. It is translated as CASSPSPGQAQFF.

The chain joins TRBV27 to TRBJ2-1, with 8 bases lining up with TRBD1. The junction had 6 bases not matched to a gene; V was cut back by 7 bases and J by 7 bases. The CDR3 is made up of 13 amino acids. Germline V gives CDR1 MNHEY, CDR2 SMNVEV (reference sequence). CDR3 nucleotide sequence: TGTGCCAGCAACCCGACAGGGGTGAATGAGCAGTTCTTC. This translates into CASNPTGVNEQFF.

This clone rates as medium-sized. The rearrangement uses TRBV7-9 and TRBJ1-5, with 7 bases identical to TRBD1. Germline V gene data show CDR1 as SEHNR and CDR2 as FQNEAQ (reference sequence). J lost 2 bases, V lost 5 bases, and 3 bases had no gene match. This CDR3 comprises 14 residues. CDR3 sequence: CASSNDRGNQPQHF. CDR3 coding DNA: TGTGCCAGCAGCAACGACAGGGGCAATCAGCCCCAGCATTTT.

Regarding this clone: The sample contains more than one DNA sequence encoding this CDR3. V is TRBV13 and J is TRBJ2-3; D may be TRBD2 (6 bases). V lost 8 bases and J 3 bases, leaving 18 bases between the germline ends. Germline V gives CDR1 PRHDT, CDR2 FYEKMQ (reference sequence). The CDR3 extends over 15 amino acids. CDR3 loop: CASVSAGYGTDTQYF. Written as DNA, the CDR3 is TGTGCCAGCGTAAGTGCGGGATACGGAACAGATACGCAGTATTTT.

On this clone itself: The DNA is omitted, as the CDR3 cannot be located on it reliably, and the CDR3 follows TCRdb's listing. This CDR3 is CASSVGPGLAHSQYF. The V and J genes are TRBV6-1 and TRBJ2-3; the D call TRBD2 from the table was never checked on the DNA. The CDR3 is 15 amino acids in total, end residues counted. Germline CDR1 is MNHNS and CDR2 is SASEGT.

The CDR3 spells CASRQGYSTNEKLFF. CDR3 nucleotides: TGTGCCAGCAGACAGGGTTACTCAACTAATGAAAAACTGTTTTTT. This chain joins TRBV6-6 and TRBJ1-4; TRBD1 might be the D (6 bases). The CDR3 spans 15 residues. CDR1 MNHNY and CDR2 SVGAGI come from the germline V gene (reference sequence). Trimming stripped 6 bases from V and 0 bases from J, with 11 bases between.

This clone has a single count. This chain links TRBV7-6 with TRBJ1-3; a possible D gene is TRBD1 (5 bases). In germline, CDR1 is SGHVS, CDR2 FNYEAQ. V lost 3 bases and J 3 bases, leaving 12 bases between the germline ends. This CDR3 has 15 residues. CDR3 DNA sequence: TGTGCCAGCAGCTTCGGGGGAGGTATTGGAAACACCATATATTTT. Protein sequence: CASSFGGGIGNTIYF.

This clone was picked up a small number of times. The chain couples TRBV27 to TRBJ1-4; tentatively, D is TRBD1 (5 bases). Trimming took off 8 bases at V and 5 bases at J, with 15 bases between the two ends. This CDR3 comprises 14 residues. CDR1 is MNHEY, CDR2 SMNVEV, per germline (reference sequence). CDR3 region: CASRAQGANEKLFF. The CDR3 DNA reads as TGTGCCAGCCGAGCTCAGGGTGCCAATGAAAAACTGTTTTTT.

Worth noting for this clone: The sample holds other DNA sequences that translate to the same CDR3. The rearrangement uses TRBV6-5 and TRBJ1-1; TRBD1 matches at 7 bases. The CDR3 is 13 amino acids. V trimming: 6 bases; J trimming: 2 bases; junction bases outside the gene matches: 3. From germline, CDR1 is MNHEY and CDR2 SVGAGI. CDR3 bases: TGTGCCAGCAGGGGACAGCTTAACACTGAAGCTTTCTTT. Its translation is CASRGQLNTEAFF.